Listed below are T cell receptor beta chains from one sample, sequenced in a study of blood T cell repertoires in COVID-19. The data were produced by immunoSEQ multiplex PCR, yet TCRdb's version contains in-frame clones alone and is incomplete. This table holds 25,000 to 30,000 clones, around nine tenths found once. Sequencing used peripheral blood. The receptors were sampled from a human donor in a cohort sampled during active COVID-19. The CDR3 runs from the conserved cysteine through the conserved F or W. D genes are given only for firm matches. Expanded clones get a size class; other rows say once, few or many, or leave the size out.

v_call: TRBV5-6; d_call: -; clone_size: -; j_call: TRBJ2-5; cdr3_aa: CASSLGQGETQYF; cdr3_nt: TGTGCCAGCAGCTTGGGGCAGGGAGAGACCCAGTACTTC
v_call: TRBV4-3; d_call: TRBD1; clone_size: -; j_call: TRBJ2-7; cdr3_aa: CASSQNRGGSPYEQYF; cdr3_nt: TGCGCCAGCAGCCAAAACAGGGGTGGGTCTCCCTACGAGCAGTACTTC
v_call: TRBV7-2; d_call: -; clone_size: few; j_call: TRBJ2-5; cdr3_aa: CASSPTLLGTQYF; cdr3_nt: TGTGCCAGCAGCCCGACTTTACTGGGGACCCAGTACTTC
v_call: TRBV3-1/TRBV3-2; d_call: TRBD2; clone_size: -; j_call: TRBJ2-2; cdr3_aa: CASSQLTSSNTGELFF; cdr3_nt: TGTGCCAGCAGCCAGTTGACTAGCTCGAACACCGGGGAGCTGTTTTTT
v_call: TRBV5-4; d_call: -; clone_size: -; j_call: TRBJ2-2; cdr3_aa: CASSPSLVGRYSTGELFF; cdr3_nt: TGTGCCAGCAGCCCATCCCTAGTGGGTCGATATAGCACCGGGGAGCTGTTTTTT
v_call: TRBV11-3; d_call: TRBD1; clone_size: -; j_call: TRBJ2-1; cdr3_aa: CASSLGPLSGGGYNEQFF; cdr3_nt: TGTGCCAGCAGCTTAGGACCCCTCTCAGGGGGCGGCTACAATGAGCAGTTCTTC
v_call: TRBV24-1; d_call: TRBD1; clone_size: -; j_call: TRBJ1-2; cdr3_aa: CATSDSGDRGGGYTF; cdr3_nt: TGTGCCACCAGTGATTCTGGTGACAGGGGAGGTGGCTACACCTTC
v_call: TRBV5-6; d_call: -; clone_size: -; j_call: TRBJ2-5; cdr3_aa: CASSPVRGALETQYF; cdr3_nt: TGTGCCAGCAGCCCGGTCAGGGGCGCTTTAGAGACCCAGTACTTC
v_call: TRBV19; d_call: -; clone_size: -; j_call: TRBJ1-1; cdr3_aa: CASSSYRVGTEAFF; cdr3_nt: TGTGCCAGTAGTTCATACAGGGTTGGCACTGAAGCTTTCTTT
v_call: TRBV6-1; d_call: -; clone_size: few; j_call: TRBJ2-6; cdr3_aa: CASSGIDSSGANVLTF; cdr3_nt: TGTGCCAGCAGTGGAATAGACAGCTCTGGGGCCAACGTCCTGACTTTC
v_call: TRBV19; d_call: TRBD1; clone_size: -; j_call: TRBJ1-1; cdr3_aa: CASSNRQGEAFF; cdr3_nt: TGTGCCAGTAGTAACCGACAGGGTGAAGCTTTCTTT
v_call: TRBV23-1; d_call: TRBD2; clone_size: once; j_call: TRBJ2-7; cdr3_aa: CSCCRDGAGVFLPYSYEQYF; cdr3_nt: TGCTCCTGTTGTCGGGACGGAGCGGGAGTTTTTTTGCCATACTCCTACGAGCAGTACTTC
v_call: TRBV5-1; d_call: -; clone_size: few; j_call: TRBJ2-3; cdr3_aa: CASSTLGDTDTQYF; cdr3_nt: TGCGCCAGCAGCACCCTCGGGGACACAGATACGCAGTATTTT
v_call: TRBV5-1; d_call: -; clone_size: once; j_call: TRBJ2-1; cdr3_aa: CASSPDSYNEQFF; cdr3_nt: TGCGCCAGCAGCCCCGACAGTTACAATGAGCAGTTCTTC
v_call: TRBV6-6; d_call: -; clone_size: -; j_call: TRBJ1-1; cdr3_aa: CASRGGGRVTEAFF; cdr3_nt: TGTGCCAGCAGGGGAGGGGGGCGAGTCACTGAAGCTTTCTTT
v_call: TRBV2; d_call: -; clone_size: -; j_call: TRBJ1-1; cdr3_aa: CASSDRVANTEAFF; cdr3_nt: TGTGCCAGCAGTGACAGGGTCGCGAACACTGAAGCTTTCTTT